Listed below are T cell receptor beta chains from one sample, sequenced in a study of identical twins. TCRdb reprocessed the 5' RACE reads via MiXCR and lists one record per CDR3 protein. Of roughly 750,000 distinct CDR3 sequences in the sample, around 20% were seen once. These same data were also listed under a study on T cells expressing NK-cell markers.

The sequenced sample was PBMCs. Receptors originate from a young woman in good health. Both conserved end residues are part of each CDR3. D genes are given only for firm matches. Clone size, where shown, is once, few, many, or a class for clones that have expanded.

j_gene: TRBJ2-5; d_gene: NA; abundance: NA; v_gene: TRBV4-1; CDR3nt: TGCGCCAGCAGCTGGGGGACGGCGCAAGAGACCCAGTACTTC; CDR3aa: CASSWGTAQETQYF
j_gene: TRBJ1-2; d_gene: NA; abundance: NA; v_gene: TRBV6-4; CDR3nt: TGTGCCAGCAGTATGACAATTGGCCAGGGCGTCCTCTATGGCTACACCTTC; CDR3aa: CASSMTIGQGVLYGYTF
j_gene: TRBJ1-2; d_gene: NA; abundance: many; v_gene: TRBV29-1; CDR3nt: TGCAGCGTTGAAGACAGGCCTATTAAGTATGGCTACACCTTC; CDR3aa: CSVEDRPIKYGYTF
j_gene: TRBJ2-1; d_gene: NA; abundance: NA; v_gene: TRBV29-1; CDR3nt: TGCAGCGTTTGGGACAATGAGCAGTTCTTC; CDR3aa: CSVWDNEQFF
j_gene: TRBJ2-7; d_gene: TRBD1; abundance: few; v_gene: TRBV6-5; CDR3nt: TGTGCCAGCAGTTCCCTAGTCGGGACAGGTGATAAGCAGTACTTC; CDR3aa: CASSSLVGTGDKQYF
j_gene: TRBJ1-5; d_gene: NA; abundance: few; v_gene: TRBV20-1; CDR3nt: TGCAGTGCTGGAGGACTTCATAGCAATCAGCCCCAGCATTTT; CDR3aa: CSAGGLHSNQPQHF
j_gene: TRBJ2-3; d_gene: NA; abundance: NA; v_gene: TRBV6-5; CDR3nt: TGTGCCAGCAGTTACTCATTTACAGGCGATAGCACAGATACGCAGTATTTT; CDR3aa: CASSYSFTGDSTDTQYF
j_gene: TRBJ1-3; d_gene: TRBD1; abundance: many; v_gene: TRBV7-2; CDR3nt: TGTGCCAGCACCAACAGGGGGCTCTCTGGAAACACCATATATTTT; CDR3aa: CASTNRGLSGNTIYF
j_gene: TRBJ2-1; d_gene: TRBD2; abundance: few; v_gene: TRBV6-5; CDR3nt: TGTGCCAGCAGTTACCCCGGACTAGCGGGCGCCAATGAGCAGTTCTTC; CDR3aa: CASSYPGLAGANEQFF
j_gene: TRBJ1-2; d_gene: TRBD1; abundance: few; v_gene: TRBV5-1; CDR3nt: TGCGCCAGCAGCGACCAAGGACAGGGGGTCTATGGCTACACCTTC; CDR3aa: CASSDQGQGVYGYTF
j_gene: TRBJ2-3; d_gene: NA; abundance: NA; v_gene: TRBV5-6; CDR3nt: TGTGCCAGCAGCTTGAGTCCTAGCGAGACAGATACGCAGTATTTT; CDR3aa: CASSLSPSETDTQYF
j_gene: TRBJ2-1; d_gene: TRBD2; abundance: NA; v_gene: TRBV12-3/TRBV12-4; CDR3nt: TGTGCCTTCAGTTTTGGTAGCGGGAGGGGATCCTCGTACAATGAGCAGTTCTTC; CDR3aa: CAFSFGSGRGSSYNEQFF
j_gene: TRBJ2-3; d_gene: TRBD1; abundance: NA; v_gene: TRBV7-2; CDR3nt: TGTGCCAGCAGCTTAGTGGGGACAGGGGGCAGGACAGATACGCAGTATTTT; CDR3aa: CASSLVGTGGRTDTQYF
j_gene: TRBJ2-1; d_gene: NA; abundance: few; v_gene: TRBV20-1; CDR3nt: TGCAGTGCCCGTAATGAGCAGTTCTTC; CDR3aa: CSARNEQFF
j_gene: TRBJ1-1; d_gene: TRBD1; abundance: few; v_gene: TRBV6-1; CDR3nt: TGTGCCAGCACCCGAGACAGGGATGGCACTGAAGCTTTCTTT; CDR3aa: CASTRDRDGTEAFF
j_gene: TRBJ1-1; d_gene: TRBD1; abundance: few; v_gene: TRBV7-3; CDR3nt: TGTGCCAGCAGCTTAACGAAGGGGGCGGAAGCTTTCTTT; CDR3aa: CASSLTKGAEAFF
j_gene: TRBJ2-3; d_gene: NA; abundance: few; v_gene: TRBV18; CDR3nt: TGTGCCAGCTCAACTCAGGGGTCGGGCACAGATACGCAGTATTTT; CDR3aa: CASSTQGSGTDTQYF
j_gene: TRBJ2-3; d_gene: NA; abundance: NA; v_gene: TRBV20-1; CDR3nt: TGCAGTGCTGATAGCGGATTCACAGATACGCAGTATTTT; CDR3aa: CSADSGFTDTQYF
j_gene: TRBJ2-7; d_gene: TRBD2; abundance: NA; v_gene: TRBV20-1; CDR3nt: TGCAGTGCCCCAGCGGGGGGCTACGAGCAGTACTTC; CDR3aa: CSAPAGGYEQYF
j_gene: TRBJ2-1; d_gene: NA; abundance: few; v_gene: TRBV7-2; CDR3nt: TGTGCCAGCAGTCCGGACGTATACAATGAGCAGTTCTTC; CDR3aa: CASSPDVYNEQFF
j_gene: TRBJ2-1; d_gene: NA; abundance: NA; v_gene: TRBV7-9; CDR3nt: TGTGCCAGCAGCCGTATAGTGATGATGTCGGGTGAGCAGTTCTTC; CDR3aa: CASSRIVMMSGEQFF